This T cell receptor beta chain was retrieved from a study of T cell responses to AZD1222 COVID-19 vaccine. Findings and limits, study-wide: Among the donors, most were white British and more were female, and clonal diversity was possibly underestimated. Repertoires were collected only later (after the peak T cell response had occurred). Recipients of two AZD1222 doses showed rising Spike-specific TCR breadth and depth.

On this clone itself: As yet, its antigen is unknown.

Clones were read by immunoSEQ multiplex PCR, and TCRdb kept only the in-frame ones, dropping some. This table holds 170,000 or so clones, around 90% found once. This receptor was obtained from an adult in good health. The specimen comprised peripheral blood, sampled on day 0 of AZD1222 vaccination.

The CDR3 nucleotides read TGCAGCGTTGAAGAAAGCCCGGGGACGAATGGCTACACCTTC. As protein: CSVEESPGTNGYTF. The chain has TRBV29-1 and TRBJ1-2; D is possibly TRBD1 (5 bases). The CDR3 has 14 amino acids. Germline-derived CDR1 and CDR2 are SQVTM and ANQGSEA. V lost 0 bases, J lost 6 bases, and 14 bases lay in between.